This T cell receptor (beta chain) originates from a study of cytomegalovirus exposure and HLA in healthy donors. Overall study findings and caveats: Most TCR beta V segments were productive about 90% or about 30% of the time in an earlier analysis. Several of the most significant clusters appeared linked to common viral pathogens, based on a later analysis. Several V segments, TRBV6-2 and TRBV6-3 among them, could not be told apart and were dropped.

Healthy individuals who donated bone marrow served as the donors. This clone appeared a few times. The antigen is undetermined. Use of 60 Vbeta and 13 Jbeta primers characterized the PCR. The method was immunoSEQ multiplex PCR; TCRdb's version includes in-frame clones alone and lacks a portion of them. The sample lists tens of thousands of clones; 70% to 80% were seen once. The CDR3 has 15 amino acids. V was pared by 3 bases and J by 8 bases, with 7 bases of the junction left unmatched. Per germline, CDR1 MDHEN and CDR2 SYDVKM. Source material: PBMCs. The clonotype comes from a woman aged 40 to 50 in good health and CMV-seropositive. The chain is built from TRBV28 and TRBJ1-4; 9 nucleotides agree with TRBD1. CDR3 nucleotide sequence: TGTGCCAGCAGTTTCGTTGGGACAGGGAGGGAAAAACTGTTTTTT. Protein: CASSFVGTGREKLFF.